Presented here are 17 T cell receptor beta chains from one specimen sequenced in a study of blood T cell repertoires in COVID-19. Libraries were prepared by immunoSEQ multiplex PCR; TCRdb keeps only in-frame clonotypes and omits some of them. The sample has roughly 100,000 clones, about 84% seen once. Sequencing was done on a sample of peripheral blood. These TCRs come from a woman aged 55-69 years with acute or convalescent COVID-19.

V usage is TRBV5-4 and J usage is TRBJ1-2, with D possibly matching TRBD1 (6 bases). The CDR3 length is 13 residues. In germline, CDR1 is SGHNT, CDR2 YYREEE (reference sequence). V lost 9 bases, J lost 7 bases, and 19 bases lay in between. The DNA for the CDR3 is TGTGCCACTCAAGACAGGCCCCCGGGTGGCTACACCTTC. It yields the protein CATQDRPPGGYTF.

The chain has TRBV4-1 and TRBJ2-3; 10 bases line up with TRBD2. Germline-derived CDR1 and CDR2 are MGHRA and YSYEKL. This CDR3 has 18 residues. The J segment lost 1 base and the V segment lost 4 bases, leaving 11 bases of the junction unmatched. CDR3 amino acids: CASSLSTIAGGGTDTQYF. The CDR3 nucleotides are TGCGCCAGCAGCCTTAGCACAATAGCGGGAGGCGGCACAGATACGCAGTATTTT.

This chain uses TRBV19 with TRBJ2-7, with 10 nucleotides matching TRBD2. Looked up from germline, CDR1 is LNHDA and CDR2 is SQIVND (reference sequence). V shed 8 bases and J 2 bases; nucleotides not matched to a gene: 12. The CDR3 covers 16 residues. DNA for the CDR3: TGTGCCAGTGGCCTCGGAACTAGCGGGACCCCCTACGAGCAGTACTTC. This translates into CASGLGTSGTPYEQYF.

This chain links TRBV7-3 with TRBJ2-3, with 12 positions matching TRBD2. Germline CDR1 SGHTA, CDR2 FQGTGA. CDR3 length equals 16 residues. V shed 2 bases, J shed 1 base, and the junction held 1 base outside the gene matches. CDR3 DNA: TGTGCCAGCAGCTTACGACTAGCGGGAGGCACAGATACGCAGTATTTT. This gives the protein CASSLRLAGGTDTQYF.

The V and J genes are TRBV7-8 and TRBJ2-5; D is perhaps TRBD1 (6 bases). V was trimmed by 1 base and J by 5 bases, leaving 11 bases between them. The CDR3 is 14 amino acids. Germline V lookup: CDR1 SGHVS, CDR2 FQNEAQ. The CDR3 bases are TGTGCCAGCAGCTTAGGGGAGAGGGGGGAGACCCAGTACTTC. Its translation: CASSLGERGETQYF.

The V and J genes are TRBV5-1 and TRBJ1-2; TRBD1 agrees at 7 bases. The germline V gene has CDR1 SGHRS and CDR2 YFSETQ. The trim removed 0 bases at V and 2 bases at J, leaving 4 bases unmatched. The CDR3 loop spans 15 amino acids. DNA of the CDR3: TGCGCCAGCAGCTTGGGACAGGGCTCCAACTATGGCTACACCTTC. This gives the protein CASSLGQGSNYGYTF.

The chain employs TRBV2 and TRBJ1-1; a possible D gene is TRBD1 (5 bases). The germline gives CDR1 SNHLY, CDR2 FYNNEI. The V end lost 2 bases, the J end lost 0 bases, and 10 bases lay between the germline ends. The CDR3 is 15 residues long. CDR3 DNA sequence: TGTGCCAGCAGTGAAAGGGGACTTATGAACACTGAAGCTTTCTTT. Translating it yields CASSERGLMNTEAFF.

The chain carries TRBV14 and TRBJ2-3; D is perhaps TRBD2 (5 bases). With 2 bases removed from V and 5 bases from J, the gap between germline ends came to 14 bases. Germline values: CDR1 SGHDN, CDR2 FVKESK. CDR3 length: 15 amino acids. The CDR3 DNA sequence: TGTGCCAGCAGCCAACTCTGGGCGGGTCTAGATACGCAGTATTTT. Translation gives CASSQLWAGLDTQYF.

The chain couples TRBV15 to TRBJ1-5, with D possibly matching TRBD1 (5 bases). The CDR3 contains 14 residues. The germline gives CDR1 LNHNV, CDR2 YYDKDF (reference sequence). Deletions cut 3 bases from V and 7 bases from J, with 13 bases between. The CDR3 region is CATSSRGGSQPQHF. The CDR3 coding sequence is TGTGCCACCAGCAGCCGCGGGGGAAGCCAGCCCCAGCATTTT.

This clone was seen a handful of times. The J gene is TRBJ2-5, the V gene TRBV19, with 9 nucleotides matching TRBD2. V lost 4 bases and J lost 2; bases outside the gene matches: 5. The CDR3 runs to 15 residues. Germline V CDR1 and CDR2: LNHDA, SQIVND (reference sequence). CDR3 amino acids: CASSKLAGAQETQYF. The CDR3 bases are TGTGCCAGTAGTAAGTTAGCGGGGGCACAAGAGACCCAGTACTTC.

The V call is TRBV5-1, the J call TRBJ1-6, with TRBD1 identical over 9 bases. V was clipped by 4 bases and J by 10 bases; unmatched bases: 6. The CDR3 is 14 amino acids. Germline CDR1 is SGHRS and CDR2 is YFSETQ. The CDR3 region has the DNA TGCGCCAGCAGCCCGGGACAGGGAGAATCACCCCTCCACTTT. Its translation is CASSPGQGESPLHF.

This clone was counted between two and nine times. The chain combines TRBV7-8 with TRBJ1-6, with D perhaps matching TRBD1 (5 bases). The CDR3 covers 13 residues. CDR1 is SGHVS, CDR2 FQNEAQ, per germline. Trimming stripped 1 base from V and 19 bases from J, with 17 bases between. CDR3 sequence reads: CASSLGPGERFHF. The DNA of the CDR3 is TGTGCCAGCAGCTTAGGCCCGGGGGAAAGGTTTCACTTT.

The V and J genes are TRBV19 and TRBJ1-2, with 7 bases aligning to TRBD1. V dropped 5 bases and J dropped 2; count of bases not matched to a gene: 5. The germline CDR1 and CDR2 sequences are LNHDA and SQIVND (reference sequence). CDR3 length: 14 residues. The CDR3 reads CASSPQGKNYGYTF. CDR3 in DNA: TGTGCCAGTAGTCCACAGGGGAAGAACTATGGCTACACCTTC.

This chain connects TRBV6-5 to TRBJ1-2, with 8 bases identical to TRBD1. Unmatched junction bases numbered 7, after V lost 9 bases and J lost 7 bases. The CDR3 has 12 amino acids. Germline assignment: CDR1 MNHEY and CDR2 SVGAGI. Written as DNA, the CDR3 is TGTGCCAGTTCACAGGGGGTCCGTGGCTACACCTTC. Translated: CASSQGVRGYTF.

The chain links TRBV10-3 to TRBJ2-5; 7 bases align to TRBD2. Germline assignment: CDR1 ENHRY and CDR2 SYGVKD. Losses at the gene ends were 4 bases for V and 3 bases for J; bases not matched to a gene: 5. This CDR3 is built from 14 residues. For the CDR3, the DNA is TGTGCCATCAGTGTGGGGGGGACCGAAGAGACCCAGTACTTC. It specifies CAISVGGTEETQYF.

The CDR3: CSVVGKNTGELFF. Here the CDR3 DNA reads TGCAGCGTTGTGGGCAAAAACACCGGGGAGCTGTTTTTT. The chain carries TRBV29-1 and TRBJ2-2; unclear D gene. Per germline, CDR1 SQVTM and CDR2 ANQGSEA. This CDR3 contains 13 residues. Trimming left V 4 bases short and J 2 bases short, with 8 bases between.

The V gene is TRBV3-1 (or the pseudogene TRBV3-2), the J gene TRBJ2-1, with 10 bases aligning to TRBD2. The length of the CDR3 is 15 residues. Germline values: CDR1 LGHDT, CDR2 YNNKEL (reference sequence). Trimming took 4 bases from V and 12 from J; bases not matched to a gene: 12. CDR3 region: CASSPRTSGQMWQFF. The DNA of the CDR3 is TGTGCCAGCAGCCCCCGGACTAGCGGACAGATGTGGCAGTTCTTC.